This is a list of T cell receptor beta chains from one sample in a study of T cell responses to AZD1222 COVID-19 vaccine. Some clones are missing from TCRdb's copy, which holds only in-frame ones; the method was immunoSEQ multiplex PCR. Here the sample spans roughly 140,000 clones, 88% being singletons. The starting material was peripheral blood, obtained after recovery from COVID-19. Receptors originate from an adult who had recovered from COVID-19. CDR3s include the opening cysteine and the closing phenylalanine or tryptophan. The order of the fields is D gene, clone size, J gene, V gene, CDR3 DNA, CDR3 protein. A D gene is named only where the DNA matches it firmly. Part of the rows lack a size; the others show once, few, many or a class for expanded clones.

D: TRBD2; size: few; J: TRBJ2-7; V: TRBV28; DNA: TGTGCCAGCAGTTTAGGCGGGGGGCGCGGTTACGAGCAGTACTTC; CDR3: CASSLGGGRGYEQYF
D: NA; size: NA; J: TRBJ1-5; V: TRBV7-9; DNA: TGTGCCAGCAGCCCGGTGGGACATGGCAATCAGCCCCAGCATTTT; CDR3: CASSPVGHGNQPQHF
D: NA; size: NA; J: TRBJ2-1; V: TRBV18; DNA: TGTGCCAGCTCACCAGATCCTGGACTAAACAATGAGCAGTTCTTC; CDR3: CASSPDPGLNNEQFF
D: TRBD2; size: NA; J: TRBJ2-4; V: TRBV4-2; DNA: TGTGCCAGCAGCCAAGGGCGGGGGGCCAGTCAGTACTTC; CDR3: CASSQGRGASQYF
D: NA; size: NA; J: TRBJ2-7; V: TRBV5-1; DNA: TGCGCCAGCAGCTTACTCGGGGGCAGCGGCTACGAGCAGTACTTC; CDR3: CASSLLGGSGYEQYF
D: TRBD2; size: NA; J: TRBJ2-6; V: TRBV6-1; DNA: TGTGCCAGCAGTGAACGTCGTCTAGCGGGGACTGTGGCCAACGTCCTGACTTTC; CDR3: CASSERRLAGTVANVLTF
D: TRBD1; size: NA; J: TRBJ1-2; V: TRBV28; DNA: TGTGCCAGCATCTCACAGGGGGCCGGGCGTGGCTACACCTTC; CDR3: CASISQGAGRGYTF
D: NA; size: NA; J: TRBJ2-3; V: TRBV29-1; DNA: TGCAGCGTTGATGAAACCCTCGGGGATACGCAGTATTTT; CDR3: CSVDETLGDTQYF
D: TRBD2; size: NA; J: TRBJ2-1; V: TRBV5-1; DNA: TGCGCCACATCACTTACTAGCGGGAGCTCCTACAATGAGCAGTTCTTC; CDR3: CATSLTSGSSYNEQFF
D: TRBD2; size: NA; J: TRBJ2-7; V: TRBV9; DNA: TGTGCCAGCAGCGTATATGCGGGAGCCAGTGAGCAGTACTTC; CDR3: CASSVYAGASEQYF
D: NA; size: NA; J: TRBJ2-3; V: TRBV12-5; DNA: TGTGCTAGTGGTTTGGGGGGCCAGGTCGGGGCAGATACGCAGTATTTT; CDR3: CASGLGGQVGADTQYF
D: TRBD2; size: NA; J: TRBJ2-1; V: TRBV5-1; DNA: TGCGCCAGCTTACGGACTAGCGGGAGCTCCTACAATGAGCAGTTCTTC; CDR3: CASLRTSGSSYNEQFF
D: NA; size: NA; J: TRBJ2-7; V: TRBV18; DNA: TGTGCCAGCTCACCACTTGCCGACACCTACGAGCAGTACTTC; CDR3: CASSPLADTYEQYF
D: NA; size: NA; J: TRBJ1-3; V: TRBV5-6; DNA: TGTGCCAGCAGCTTTGGGCGGTTTTTGCCCAACACCATATATTTT; CDR3: CASSFGRFLPNTIYF
D: NA; size: NA; J: TRBJ2-1; V: TRBV3-1/TRBV3-2; DNA: TGTGCCAGCAGCCCCTACGTCGCTTCCGCGGGGAATGAGCAGTTCTTC; CDR3: CASSPYVASAGNEQFF
D: NA; size: NA; J: TRBJ2-1; V: TRBV24-1; DNA: TGTGCCTCCGGTGGATTAAATGAGCAGTTCTTC; CDR3: CASGGLNEQFF
D: NA; size: NA; J: TRBJ2-7; V: TRBV4-3; DNA: TGCGCCAGCAGCCAAGGCGGGGTGAGAGGGGTATACGAGCAGTACTTC; CDR3: CASSQGGVRGVYEQYF
D: NA; size: once; J: TRBJ2-3; V: TRBV7-2; DNA: TGTGCCAGCAGCTTAGTGGGGGCGGGGTCGCAGTATTTT; CDR3: CASSLVGAGSQYF
D: NA; size: NA; J: TRBJ2-5; V: TRBV3-1/TRBV3-2; DNA: TGTGCCAGCAGCCAACTTTGGGTGGGGGAGACCCAGTACTTC; CDR3: CASSQLWVGETQYF
D: NA; size: NA; J: TRBJ1-6; V: TRBV25-1; DNA: TGTGCCAGTGCCCCGAACGGCGGTAATTCACCCCTCCACTTT; CDR3: CASAPNGGNSPLHF
D: NA; size: NA; J: TRBJ1-1; V: TRBV25-1; DNA: TGTGCCAGCAGTGGATCTCAGGGGATCGCTGAAGCTTTCTTT; CDR3: CASSGSQGIAEAFF
D: TRBD2; size: once; J: TRBJ2-7; V: TRBV3-1/TRBV3-2; DNA: TGTGCCAGCAGCCTGACTAGCGGGAGGAACGAGCAGTACTTC; CDR3: CASSLTSGRNEQYF
D: TRBD1; size: NA; J: TRBJ1-2; V: TRBV6-2/TRBV6-3; DNA: TGTGCCAGCAGTCAGACAGGGGGCAGCTACACCTTC; CDR3: CASSQTGGSYTF